What follows is one TCR beta chain and its context. This sample was included in a study of blood T cell repertoires in COVID-19. In the authors' methods: Nucleated cell number was recorded as an estimate derived from reference gene primer amplification. TCRdb's table, derived via immunoSEQ multiplex PCR, lists solely in-frame clones and lacks some. V and J calls and clone size are those listed in that table; D and trimming were worked out from the DNA. Of just under 90,000 clones in the sample, more than 70% were seen once. The sequence was obtained from a woman aged 80 or over with acute or convalescent COVID-19. The sample taken for sequencing was peripheral blood.

CDR3: CASSHLDRSSGNTIYF. The CDR3 DNA follows: TGTGCCAGCAGCCATCTGGACAGAAGCTCTGGAAACACCATATATTTT. This chain links TRBV14 with TRBJ1-3; possible D gene TRBD1, 6 bases. V lost 3 bases and J 0 bases, leaving 12 bases between the germline ends. From germline, CDR1 is SGHDN and CDR2 FVKESK. The CDR3 totals 16 residues.